A selection of T cell receptor beta chains follows, all from one sample in a study of blood T cell repertoires in COVID-19. Clones were sequenced by immunoSEQ multiplex PCR, and TCRdb holds only the in-frame ones, with some missing. This table holds 260,000 or so clones, more than 70% found once. The source material was peripheral blood. All receptors come from a man older than 75 with acute or convalescent COVID-19. Each CDR3 is given with its conserved first and last residue. Clone sizes are given selectively: once, few, many, or a class where the clone is expanded.

>TRBV9|.
CASSRGGLGTYEQYF
>TRBV9|.
CASSVGQATDTQYF
>TRBV6-1|.
CASSESDSYNSPLHF
>TRBV7-2|.
CASSLEGVSGYTF
>TRBV13|many
CASSLRDRVNEQYF
>TRBV4-1|few
CASSQEAPGLAVPGTQYF
>TRBV5-1|.
CASSLQGVESPLHF
>TRBV2|.
CASSVPPTGYGANVLTF
>TRBV25-1|.
CASSDPNRKNEAFF
>TRBV4-2|.
CASSQESGTGDRGLFF
>TRBV9|.
CASSVATGDNEKLFF
>TRBV28|.
CASSSPGAAGTNTGELFF
>TRBV11-2|.
CASSLRVQGPYEQYF
>TRBV2|.
CASSGDRGRETQYF
>TRBV27|.
CASKGGYSGANVLTF
>TRBV3-1/TRBV3-2|.
CASSSRDREGEQYF
>TRBV27|.
CASSSPPTTGRDTQYF
>TRBV30|.
CAWRTGGYTGELFF
>TRBV5-1|.
CASSLEPQGDNQPQHF
>TRBV4-1|few
CASSQEQGAISPLHF
>TRBV27|.
CASSLGREQFF
>TRBV6-5|.
CASSQGGTSFNEQFF
>TRBV20-1|.
CSASGNNLDGYTF
>TRBV6-5|once
CASRWAGQSSYEQYF
>TRBV6-5|.
CASRVRPRDNEQFF
>TRBV20-1|.
CSARSEALHF
>TRBV28|few
CASSFGYTGGNTIYF
>TRBV4-1|.
CASSPLGQRTEAFF
>TRBV29-1|.
CSVEDYGGSSYEQYF